A selection of T cell receptor beta chains follows, all from one sample in a study of cytomegalovirus exposure and HLA in healthy donors. Profiled with immunoSEQ multiplex PCR; TCRdb holds only in-frame clones, not every one. The sample has 140,000 or so clones; about 85% are singletons. Input material: PBMCs. All receptors derive from a boy aged 2 to 10 in good health and CMV-seronegative. Both conserved end residues are part of each CDR3. A D gene is named only where the DNA matches it firmly. Clone size is not always given. Where it is, it says once, few, many or a class for expanded clones.

v_gene: TRBV6-4
d_gene: .
abundance: .
j_gene: TRBJ1-2
CDR3aa: CASSELGDDDGYTF
CDR3nt: TGTGCCAGCAGTGAATTAGGAGACGATGATGGCTACACCTTC

v_gene: TRBV20-1
d_gene: .
abundance: .
j_gene: TRBJ1-2
CDR3aa: CSATGDYGYTF
CDR3nt: TGCAGTGCTACCGGGGACTATGGCTACACCTTC

v_gene: TRBV12-5
d_gene: TRBD1
abundance: .
j_gene: TRBJ2-5
CDR3aa: CASGEDRGGETQYF
CDR3nt: TGTGCTAGTGGAGAGGACAGGGGCGGAGAGACCCAGTACTTC

v_gene: TRBV15
d_gene: TRBD1
abundance: .
j_gene: TRBJ2-1
CDR3aa: CATSRYSGTGEYEQFF
CDR3nt: TGTGCCACCAGCAGGTACTCCGGGACAGGGGAGTATGAGCAGTTCTTC

v_gene: TRBV6-5
d_gene: TRBD2
abundance: .
j_gene: TRBJ2-3
CDR3aa: CAGSNLLAGPDTQYF
CDR3nt: TGTGCCGGCAGTAATCTACTAGCGGGCCCAGATACGCAGTATTTT

v_gene: TRBV9
d_gene: TRBD2
abundance: once
j_gene: TRBJ2-7
CDR3aa: CASSVEEGGSYEQYF
CDR3nt: TGTGCCAGCAGCGTAGAGGAGGGAGGGTCCTACGAGCAGTACTTC

v_gene: TRBV7-9
d_gene: .
abundance: .
j_gene: TRBJ2-7
CDR3aa: CSSSIIPQGGSYEQYF
CDR3nt: TGTTCCAGCAGCATAATCCCCCAGGGTGGTTCCTACGAGCAGTACTTC

v_gene: TRBV14
d_gene: TRBD1
abundance: .
j_gene: TRBJ2-7
CDR3aa: CASSLEGQVPYEQYF
CDR3nt: TGTGCCAGCAGCCTAGAAGGACAGGTTCCGTACGAGCAGTACTTC

v_gene: TRBV13
d_gene: .
abundance: .
j_gene: TRBJ2-1
CDR3aa: CASSLMGRRTRSISYNEQFF
CDR3nt: TGTGCCAGCAGCTTAATGGGGCGGCGGACCCGATCAATCTCCTACAATGAGCAGTTCTTC

v_gene: TRBV5-8
d_gene: .
abundance: .
j_gene: TRBJ2-7
CDR3aa: CASSSAGLLAEQYF
CDR3nt: TGTGCCAGCAGCTCGGCGGGACTCCTCGCCGAGCAGTACTTC

v_gene: TRBV10-2
d_gene: TRBD2
abundance: .
j_gene: TRBJ2-7
CDR3aa: CASSPRGGLGAYEQYF
CDR3nt: TGCGCCAGCAGTCCCCGCGGGGGACTAGGGGCCTACGAGCAGTACTTC

v_gene: TRBV7-9
d_gene: .
abundance: .
j_gene: TRBJ1-3
CDR3aa: CASSLDGYSGNTIYF
CDR3nt: TGTGCCAGCAGCTTAGACGGGTACTCTGGAAACACCATATATTTT

v_gene: TRBV19
d_gene: TRBD1
abundance: .
j_gene: TRBJ2-7
CDR3aa: CASSASGTAETEQYF
CDR3nt: TGTGCCAGTAGTGCGTCCGGGACAGCAGAAACCGAGCAGTACTTC

v_gene: TRBV4-1
d_gene: .
abundance: .
j_gene: TRBJ1-5
CDR3aa: CASSPEGTAPGGQPQHF
CDR3nt: TGCGCCAGCAGCCCCGAGGGTACGGCCCCCGGAGGTCAGCCCCAGCATTTT

v_gene: TRBV9
d_gene: TRBD1
abundance: .
j_gene: TRBJ1-1
CDR3aa: CASSLGTANTEAFF
CDR3nt: TGTGCCAGCAGCCTTGGGACAGCGAACACTGAAGCTTTCTTT

v_gene: TRBV7-2
d_gene: .
abundance: .
j_gene: TRBJ2-7
CDR3aa: CASSLDQGGSYEQYF
CDR3nt: TGTGCCAGCAGCTTAGACCAGGGGGGATCCTACGAGCAGTACTTC

v_gene: TRBV10-3
d_gene: .
abundance: .
j_gene: TRBJ2-5
CDR3aa: CAISGSRAQETQYF
CDR3nt: TGTGCCATCAGTGGGTCGAGGGCTCAAGAGACCCAGTACTTC

v_gene: TRBV4-2
d_gene: .
abundance: .
j_gene: TRBJ1-2
CDR3aa: CASSQVPADYNYGYTF
CDR3nt: TGTGCCAGCAGCCAAGTCCCGGCGGATTATAACTATGGCTACACCTTC

v_gene: TRBV2
d_gene: .
abundance: .
j_gene: TRBJ1-5
CDR3aa: CASSGRGIGSQHF
CDR3nt: TGTGCCAGCAGTGGTAGGGGAATCGGGTCCCAGCATTTT

v_gene: TRBV10-3
d_gene: .
abundance: .
j_gene: TRBJ2-1
CDR3aa: CAISPRDEQFF
CDR3nt: TGTGCCATCAGTCCCAGGGATGAGCAGTTCTTC

v_gene: TRBV14
d_gene: TRBD2
abundance: .
j_gene: TRBJ2-5
CDR3aa: CASSQELAGGKGTQYF
CDR3nt: TGTGCCAGCAGCCAAGAACTAGCGGGAGGCAAGGGGACCCAGTACTTC

v_gene: TRBV7-9
d_gene: TRBD1
abundance: .
j_gene: TRBJ1-2
CDR3aa: CASRDSQSPYGYTF
CDR3nt: TGTGCCAGCCGGGACAGCCAGTCACCCTATGGCTACACCTTC

v_gene: TRBV27
d_gene: TRBD1
abundance: .
j_gene: TRBJ1-1
CDR3aa: CASSSQQGTWTKAEAFF
CDR3nt: TGTGCCAGCAGTTCTCAACAGGGGACGTGGACCAAGGCTGAAGCTTTCTTT

v_gene: TRBV7-6
d_gene: TRBD1
abundance: .
j_gene: TRBJ1-2
CDR3aa: CASTPGGPIYGYTF
CDR3nt: TGTGCCAGCACCCCAGGGGGGCCCATCTATGGCTACACCTTC

v_gene: TRBV11-3
d_gene: TRBD1
abundance: .
j_gene: TRBJ2-2
CDR3aa: CASSDRGRDTGELFF
CDR3nt: TGTGCCAGCAGCGACAGGGGGCGCGACACCGGGGAGCTGTTTTTC

v_gene: TRBV7-2
d_gene: TRBD2
abundance: .
j_gene: TRBJ2-1
CDR3aa: CASSTRTSGSRNEQFF
CDR3nt: TGTGCCAGCAGCACCCGGACTAGCGGGAGCCGCAATGAGCAGTTCTTC

v_gene: TRBV9
d_gene: TRBD2
abundance: .
j_gene: TRBJ2-1
CDR3aa: CASSVELADYNEQFF
CDR3nt: TGTGCCAGCAGCGTAGAACTAGCGGATTACAATGAGCAGTTCTTC

v_gene: TRBV5-4
d_gene: .
abundance: .
j_gene: TRBJ2-2
CDR3aa: CASSLRLANTGELFF
CDR3nt: TGTGCCAGCAGCTTAAGACTAGCGAACACCGGGGAGCTGTTTTTT

v_gene: TRBV11-2
d_gene: TRBD2
abundance: .
j_gene: TRBJ2-3
CDR3aa: CASSSLAGARTDTQYF
CDR3nt: TGTGCCAGCAGCTCACTAGCGGGGGCCCGCACAGATACGCAGTATTTT

v_gene: TRBV6-1
d_gene: TRBD2
abundance: .
j_gene: TRBJ2-3
CDR3aa: CASSATSGGPDTQYF
CDR3nt: TGTGCCAGCAGTGCGACTAGCGGGGGGCCAGATACGCAGTATTTT

v_gene: TRBV7-9
d_gene: TRBD2
abundance: .
j_gene: TRBJ2-3
CDR3aa: CASSLDSGKSTQYF
CDR3nt: TGTGCCAGCAGCTTAGACAGCGGGAAAAGTACGCAGTATTTT

v_gene: TRBV7-2
d_gene: TRBD1
abundance: .
j_gene: TRBJ1-5
CDR3aa: CASSRDREGPQHF
CDR3nt: TGTGCCAGCAGCCGGGACAGGGAGGGTCCCCAGCATTTT

v_gene: TRBV30
d_gene: TRBD2
abundance: .
j_gene: TRBJ2-7
CDR3aa: CAWRRGGLHRATYEQYF
CDR3nt: TGTGCCTGGAGGCGGGGGGGTTTGCACAGGGCGACATACGAGCAGTACTTC

v_gene: TRBV29-1
d_gene: TRBD2
abundance: .
j_gene: TRBJ2-1
CDR3aa: CSLKTSGRESYNEQFF
CDR3nt: TGCAGCCTTAAGACTAGCGGGAGGGAGTCCTACAATGAGCAGTTCTTC

v_gene: TRBV11-3
d_gene: TRBD2
abundance: .
j_gene: TRBJ2-5
CDR3aa: CASSPQRESEQYF
CDR3nt: TGTGCCAGCAGCCCCCAGCGGGAGAGTGAGCAGTACTTC

v_gene: TRBV2
d_gene: .
abundance: .
j_gene: TRBJ2-7
CDR3aa: CASSAGEDEQYF
CDR3nt: TGTGCCAGCAGCGCCGGGGAAGACGAGCAGTACTTC

v_gene: TRBV25-1
d_gene: TRBD2
abundance: .
j_gene: TRBJ2-2
CDR3aa: CASSESSGSGPGELFF
CDR3nt: TGTGCCAGCAGTGAATCCAGCGGGAGTGGGCCCGGGGAGCTGTTTTTT

v_gene: TRBV2
d_gene: .
abundance: few
j_gene: TRBJ1-4
CDR3aa: CASSLPSQQPSNEKLFF
CDR3nt: TGTGCCAGCAGTTTACCATCCCAACAGCCATCAAATGAAAAACTGTTTTTT

v_gene: TRBV5-1
d_gene: TRBD2
abundance: once
j_gene: TRBJ2-1
CDR3aa: CASSPLLAGNNEQFF
CDR3nt: TGCGCCAGCAGCCCCTTACTAGCGGGGAACAATGAGCAGTTCTTC

v_gene: TRBV10-1
d_gene: TRBD2
abundance: .
j_gene: TRBJ2-3
CDR3aa: CASSAASGSATHTQYF
CDR3nt: TGCGCCAGCAGTGCGGCTAGCGGGTCTGCTACCCATACGCAGTATTTT

v_gene: TRBV19
d_gene: TRBD1
abundance: .
j_gene: TRBJ2-1
CDR3aa: CASSSQGVEQFF
CDR3nt: TGTGCCAGTAGTTCACAGGGGGTTGAGCAGTTCTTC

v_gene: TRBV10-2
d_gene: .
abundance: once
j_gene: TRBJ2-3
CDR3aa: CASKGVDTDTQYF
CDR3nt: TGCGCCAGCAAAGGGGTTGACACAGATACGCAGTATTTT

v_gene: TRBV6-4
d_gene: TRBD2
abundance: .
j_gene: TRBJ2-1
CDR3aa: CASSDSSGSTNEQFF
CDR3nt: TGTGCCAGCAGTGACTCGAGCGGGAGCACCAATGAGCAGTTCTTC

v_gene: TRBV6-5
d_gene: .
abundance: once
j_gene: TRBJ2-3
CDR3aa: CASSYSDNEDTQYF
CDR3nt: TGTGCCAGCAGTTACTCGGACAACGAAGATACGCAGTATTTT

v_gene: TRBV7-9
d_gene: .
abundance: .
j_gene: TRBJ2-7
CDR3aa: CASSLEGTKYEQYF
CDR3nt: TGTGCCAGCAGCTTAGAGGGGACAAAATACGAGCAGTACTTC

v_gene: TRBV28
d_gene: .
abundance: .
j_gene: TRBJ1-5
CDR3aa: CASGPIRQPQHF
CDR3nt: TGTGCCAGCGGGCCAATAAGGCAGCCCCAGCATTTT

v_gene: TRBV19
d_gene: .
abundance: .
j_gene: TRBJ1-4
CDR3aa: CASSAYNEKLFF
CDR3nt: TGTGCCAGTAGTGCCTATAATGAAAAACTGTTTTTT

v_gene: TRBV28
d_gene: TRBD2
abundance: .
j_gene: TRBJ2-7
CDR3aa: CASSGGASGLYEQYF
CDR3nt: TGTGCCAGCAGCGGGGGGGCTAGCGGGCTCTACGAGCAGTACTTC

v_gene: TRBV9
d_gene: .
abundance: .
j_gene: TRBJ1-1
CDR3aa: CASSPRGAGGTEAFF
CDR3nt: TGTGCCAGCAGCCCACGTGGGGCGGGAGGAACTGAAGCTTTCTTT

v_gene: TRBV6-5
d_gene: .
abundance: .
j_gene: TRBJ1-4
CDR3aa: CASSRVGATNEKLFF
CDR3nt: TGTGCCAGCAGTCGGGTAGGGGCAACTAATGAAAAACTGTTTTTT

v_gene: TRBV7-3
d_gene: .
abundance: .
j_gene: TRBJ1-1
CDR3aa: CASSLIPTSEAFF
CDR3nt: TGTGCCAGCAGCTTAATCCCGACTAGTGAAGCTTTCTTT

v_gene: TRBV9
d_gene: .
abundance: .
j_gene: TRBJ2-3
CDR3aa: CASSRTRQTDTQYF
CDR3nt: TGTGCCAGCAGCCGAACCCGACAGACAGATACGCAGTATTTT

v_gene: TRBV5-6
d_gene: .
abundance: few
j_gene: TRBJ2-3
CDR3aa: CASSLGRGDTQYF
CDR3nt: TGTGCCAGCAGCTTGGGTCGGGGAGATACGCAGTATTTT

v_gene: TRBV5-1
d_gene: .
abundance: .
j_gene: TRBJ1-2
CDR3aa: CASSLTGPYGYTF
CDR3nt: TGCGCCAGCAGCTTGACAGGGCCTTATGGCTACACCTTC

v_gene: TRBV7-2
d_gene: .
abundance: .
j_gene: TRBJ2-3
CDR3aa: CASSLGAFGRTDTQYF
CDR3nt: TGTGCCAGCAGCTTAGGGGCGTTCGGTCGAACAGATACGCAGTATTTT

v_gene: TRBV27
d_gene: .
abundance: .
j_gene: TRBJ2-1
CDR3aa: CASSSSRAQFPEQFF
CDR3nt: TGTGCCAGCAGCTCTTCCAGGGCCCAGTTCCCTGAGCAGTTCTTC

v_gene: TRBV2
d_gene: .
abundance: .
j_gene: TRBJ2-7
CDR3aa: CASSLDRYEQYF
CDR3nt: TGTGCCAGCAGCCTCGACAGGTACGAGCAGTACTTC

v_gene: TRBV6-5
d_gene: TRBD1
abundance: .
j_gene: TRBJ1-5
CDR3aa: CASSPGQGYQPQHF
CDR3nt: TGTGCCAGCAGTCCGGGACAGGGGTACCAGCCCCAGCATTTT

v_gene: TRBV15
d_gene: TRBD2
abundance: .
j_gene: TRBJ2-5
CDR3aa: CATREGSMGQETQYF
CDR3nt: TGTGCCACCCGGGAGGGGTCGATGGGACAAGAGACCCAGTACTTC

v_gene: TRBV18
d_gene: TRBD1
abundance: .
j_gene: TRBJ1-2
CDR3aa: CASSPGRTGADGYTF
CDR3nt: TGTGCCAGCTCACCAGGAAGGACAGGGGCGGATGGCTACACCTTC